Following are 4 T cell receptor beta chains from one sample sequenced in a study of human T cells and chemical hapten exposure. Described time point: patch test 1, 2 weeks after DPC sensitization. Treatment of the sample: therapeutic diphenylcyclopropenone sensitization with weekly scalp DPC. MiXCR, applied by TCRdb to the RACE reads, yields one record per CDR3 protein. Counted here are roughly 70,000 distinct CDR3 sequences, 9.8% occurring once; the ten biggest clones make up around 3.3%. The sequencing here drew on whole blood, taken in connection with sensitization to the hapten diphenylcyclopropenone (DPC). The receptors derive from a woman aged 35 to 49 with alopecia areata. Some clones in this sample may be carry-over from other donors' samples.

Ten or more counts support this clonotype. This chain connects TRBV6-5 to TRBJ1-6; TRBD1 matches at 7 bases. The CDR3 totals 14 residues. Germline values: CDR1 MNHEY, CDR2 SVGAGI. V dropped 5 bases and J dropped 10; count of bases not matched to a gene: 8. CDR3 protein: CASSATGVQSPLHF. CDR3 sequence (DNA): TGTGCCAGCAGTGCAACAGGGGTCCAATCACCCCTCCACTTT.

This clonotype was detected ten times or more. The chain couples TRBV7-3 to TRBJ2-5; no definite D call. The ends were cut back, 4 bases at V and 1 base at J, with 7 bases in the middle. The germline V gene has CDR1 SGHTA and CDR2 FQGTGA. The CDR3 loop spans 13 amino acids. The CDR3 DNA is TGTGCCAGCAGCTCCTCACCCCAAGAGACCCAGTACTTC. Protein: CASSSSPQETQYF. The variable domain in full, completed from reference TRBV7-3 and TRBJ2-5, reads GAGVSQTPSNKVTEKGKYVELRCDPISGHTALYWYRQSLGQGPEFLIYFQGTGAADDSGLPNDRFFAVRPEGSVSTLKIQRTERGDSAVYLCASSSSPQETQYFGPGTRLLVL.

This clonotype was observed a handful of times. The rearrangement joins TRBV6-5 to TRBJ2-1, with 13 bases lining up with TRBD2. The germline gives CDR1 MNHEY, CDR2 SVGAGI. The CDR3 totals 15 residues. Trimming cost V 5 bases and J 9 bases; bases outside gene matches: 7. The CDR3 protein is CASSLLAGGYGEQFF. The CDR3 DNA sequence: TGTGCCAGCAGTCTACTAGCGGGGGGGTATGGTGAGCAGTTCTTC.

This clonotype was recorded at least ten times. The chain has TRBV6-2 or TRBV6-3 and TRBJ2-3; TRBD2 agrees at 7 bases. CDR1 and CDR2 (germline): MNHEY, SVGEGT. With 4 bases clipped from V and 2 bases from J, the junction kept 12 bases outside the gene matches. This CDR3 spans 17 amino acids. The chain's CDR3 is CASSSLPRRGSTDTQYF. The CDR3 nucleotides are TGTGCCAGCAGTTCGCTCCCTCGGCGGGGGTCCACAGATACGCAGTATTTT.